This TCR beta chain is from a study of OX40 agonist ivuxolimab in advanced cancers. About the study: Partial responses occurred in three patients (one hepatocellular carcinoma, two cutaneous melanoma).

Assay used: immunoSEQ multiplex PCR; TCRdb lists only in-frame clones, some missing. The table shows some 46,000 clones, with around 92% occurring only once. Of note for this clone: What it binds is unknown.

Study observations and caveats: More expanded clones were found, on average, in CD8+ than in CD4+ T cells.

Looked up from germline, CDR1 is LGHNT and CDR2 is FRNRAP. V lost 5 bases and J 0 bases, leaving 7 bases between the germline ends. The CDR3 runs 13 residues. Here the sequenced sample was CD4+ or CD8+ T cells sorted from blood, taken in a trial of the OX40 agonist ivuxolimab. The receptor comes from an adult with an advanced solid tumor such as melanoma, head and neck, liver or kidney cancer. This chain links TRBV12-5 with TRBJ1-2; D not resolved. The CDR3 loop reads CASGEGTNYGYTF. The DNA of the CDR3 is TGTGCTAGTGGTGAGGGTACTAACTATGGCTACACCTTC.